The rows below give T cell receptor beta chains drawn from one sample of a study of CD8 T cells in Susac syndrome. TCRdb analysed the immunoSEQ multiplex PCR reads with MiXCR anew, one entry per CDR3 protein. Among 100,000 to 150,000 distinct CDR3 sequences listed, around 94% were seen once. The sample comprised CD4+ T cells from PBMCs. The receptors here all came from a human donor in good health. CDR3s include the opening cysteine and the closing phenylalanine or tryptophan. The D gene is left open where the match is weak. The size entry is marked missing in some rows and otherwise reads once, few, many or a size class.

TRBJ1-1	14	TRBV19	TRBD1	-	CASIRTGRNTEAFF	TGTGCCAGTATCCGGACAGGCCGGAACACTGAAGCTTTCTTT
TRBJ2-7	14	TRBV7-9	TRBD2	-	CASTLMGGTYEQYF	TGTGCCAGCACCCTGATGGGGGGGACCTACGAGCAGTACTTC
TRBJ2-6	16	TRBV3-1	-	once	CASSPRTVSGANVLTF	TGTGCCAGCAGCCCTCGGACAGTCTCTGGGGCCAACGTCCTGACTTTC
TRBJ2-7	14	TRBV12-5	TRBD1	-	CASGLDRGGYEQYF	TGTGCTAGTGGTCTGGACAGGGGTGGCTACGAGCAGTACTTC
TRBJ2-7	15	TRBV7-2	-	-	CASSLVWTKSYEQYF	TGTGCCAGCAGCTTAGTTTGGACAAAATCCTACGAGCAGTACTTC
TRBJ1-5	14	TRBV21-1	-	-	CASYLAGRNQPQHF	TGTGCCAGCTACCTTGCAGGGCGGAATCAGCCCCAGCATTTT
TRBJ2-2	13	TRBV6-2/TRBV6-3	TRBD2	-	CATRTSRTGELFF	TGTGCCACTCGGACTAGCAGAACCGGGGAGCTGTTTTTT
TRBJ1-2	12	TRBV6-5	-	-	CASSFRQSGYTF	TGTGCCAGCAGTTTTCGACAGTCTGGCTACACCTTC
TRBJ2-5	16	TRBV30	-	-	CAWSVQGQAGEETQYF	TGTGCCTGGAGTGTACAGGGCCAGGCCGGCGAAGAGACCCAGTACTTC
TRBJ2-2	17	TRBV6-2/TRBV6-3	TRBD1	-	CASSWYTGTGGTGELFF	TGTGCCAGCAGCTGGTACACCGGGACAGGGGGGACCGGGGAGCTGTTTTTT
TRBJ2-7	15	TRBV11-1	-	-	CASSNRLASSYEQYF	TGTGCCAGCAGCAATAGACTGGCCAGCTCCTACGAGCAGTACTTC
TRBJ1-1	12	TRBV27	TRBD1	-	CASYRGRAEAFF	TGTGCCAGCTACAGGGGGCGAGCTGAAGCTTTCTTT
TRBJ1-1	16	TRBV29-1	TRBD1	-	CSVTGTGVPRGAEAFF	TGCAGCGTAACCGGGACAGGGGTACCCCGGGGAGCTGAAGCTTTCTTT
TRBJ2-3	14	TRBV24-1	-	-	CATAGTRSTDTQYF	TGTGCCACCGCCGGGACAAGGAGCACAGATACGCAGTATTTT
TRBJ1-1	13	TRBV20-1	-	once	CSARGGSATEAFF	TGCAGTGCTAGGGGCGGCTCGGCCACTGAAGCTTTCTTT
TRBJ2-3	15	TRBV6-5	-	-	CASSPEGAHTDTQYF	TGTGCCAGCAGCCCTGAAGGGGCCCACACAGATACGCAGTATTTT
TRBJ2-2	15	TRBV10-1	-	-	CASTPGTGETGELFF	TGCGCCAGCACCCCGGGAACAGGCGAGACCGGGGAGCTGTTTTTT
TRBJ1-2	14	TRBV2	TRBD1	-	CASRQGGLSYGYTF	TGTGCCAGCAGGCAGGGGGGATTAAGCTATGGCTACACCTTC
TRBJ2-2	17	TRBV5-1	-	-	CASSLWEAGRTPGELFF	TGCGCCAGCAGCTTGTGGGAAGCGGGCCGAACACCCGGGGAGCTGTTTTTT
TRBJ1-3	14	TRBV7-8	TRBD1	-	CASSNRGSGNTIYF	TGTGCCAGCAGCAACAGGGGCTCTGGAAACACCATATATTTT
TRBJ2-7	16	TRBV7-2	-	-	CASSLEPPPSPYEQYF	TGTGCCAGCAGCTTAGAACCGCCACCAAGCCCCTACGAGCAGTACTTC
TRBJ1-1	14	TRBV20-1	TRBD1	-	CSAVTGTGITEAFF	TGCAGTGCTGTTACCGGGACAGGGATCACTGAAGCTTTCTTT
TRBJ1-2	12	TRBV7-9	-	-	CASSPGPYGYTF	TGTGCCAGCAGCCCGGGGCCCTATGGCTACACCTTC
TRBJ2-7	15	TRBV30	TRBD2	-	CAGRLSGRASYEQYF	TGTGCCGGGAGACTGAGCGGGAGGGCCTCCTACGAGCAGTACTTC
TRBJ2-1	15	TRBV5-1	-	once	CASSWGPSSYNEQFF	TGCGCCAGCAGCTGGGGCCCCAGCTCCTACAATGAGCAGTTCTTC
TRBJ2-2	13	TRBV5-1	-	few	CASSLGNTGELFF	TGTGCCAGCAGCTTAGGGAACACCGGGGAGCTGTTTTTT
TRBJ1-1	16	TRBV7-2	TRBD1	-	CASSRTGQGAYTEAFF	TGTGCCAGCAGCAGAACAGGACAGGGGGCTTACACTGAAGCTTTCTTT
TRBJ2-5	13	TRBV7-2	-	-	CASSLSLGETQYF	TGTGCCAGCAGCTTATCACTAGGGGAGACCCAGTACTTC
TRBJ2-1	17	TRBV7-2	-	-	CASSLVAAQEIYNEQFF	TGTGCCAGCAGCTTAGTAGCAGCCCAAGAGATTTACAATGAGCAGTTCTTC
TRBJ1-5	14	TRBV27	-	-	CASSGRDSNQPQHF	TGTGCCAGCAGTGGCCGGGATAGCAATCAGCCCCAGCATTTT